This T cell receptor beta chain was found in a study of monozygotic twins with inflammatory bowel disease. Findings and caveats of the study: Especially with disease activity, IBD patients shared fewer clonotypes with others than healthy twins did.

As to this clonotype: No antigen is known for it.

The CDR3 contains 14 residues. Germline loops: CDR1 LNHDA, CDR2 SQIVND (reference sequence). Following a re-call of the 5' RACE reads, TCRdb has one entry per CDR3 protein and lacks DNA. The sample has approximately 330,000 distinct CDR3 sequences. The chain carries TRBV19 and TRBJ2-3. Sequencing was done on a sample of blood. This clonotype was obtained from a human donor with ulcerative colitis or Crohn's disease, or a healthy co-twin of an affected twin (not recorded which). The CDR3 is CASSIEGITDTQYF.